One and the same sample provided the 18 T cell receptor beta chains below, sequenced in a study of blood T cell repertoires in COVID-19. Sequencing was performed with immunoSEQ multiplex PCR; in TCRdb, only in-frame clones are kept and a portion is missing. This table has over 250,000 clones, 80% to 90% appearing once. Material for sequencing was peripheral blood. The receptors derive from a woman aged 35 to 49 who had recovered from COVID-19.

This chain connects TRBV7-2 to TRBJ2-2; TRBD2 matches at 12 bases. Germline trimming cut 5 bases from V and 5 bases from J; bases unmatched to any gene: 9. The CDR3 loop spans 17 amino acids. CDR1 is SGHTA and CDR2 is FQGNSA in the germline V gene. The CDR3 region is CASSLVLAGGPTGELFF. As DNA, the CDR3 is TGTGCCAGCAGCCTCGTACTAGCGGGGGGCCCTACCGGGGAGCTGTTTTTT.

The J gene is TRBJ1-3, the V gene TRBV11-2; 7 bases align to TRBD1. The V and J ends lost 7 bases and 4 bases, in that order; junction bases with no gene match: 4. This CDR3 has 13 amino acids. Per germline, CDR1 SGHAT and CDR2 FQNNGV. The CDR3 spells CASKPGGGNTIYF. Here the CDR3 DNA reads TGTGCCAGCAAGCCAGGGGGGGGAAACACCATATATTTT.

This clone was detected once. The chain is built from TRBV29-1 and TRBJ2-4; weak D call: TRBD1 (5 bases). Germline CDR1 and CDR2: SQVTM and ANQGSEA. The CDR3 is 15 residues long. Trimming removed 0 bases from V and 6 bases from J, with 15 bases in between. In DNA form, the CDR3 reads TGCAGCGTTGAAGAACGACAAGGGGCGCGAAACATTCAGTACTTC. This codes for CSVEERQGARNIQYF.

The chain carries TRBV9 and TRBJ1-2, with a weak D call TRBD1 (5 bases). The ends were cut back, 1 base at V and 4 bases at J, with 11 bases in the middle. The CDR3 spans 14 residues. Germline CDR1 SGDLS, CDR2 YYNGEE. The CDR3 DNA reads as TGTGCCAGCAGCGTACAGGGAAGAGGCTATGGCTACACCTTC. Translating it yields CASSVQGRGYGYTF.

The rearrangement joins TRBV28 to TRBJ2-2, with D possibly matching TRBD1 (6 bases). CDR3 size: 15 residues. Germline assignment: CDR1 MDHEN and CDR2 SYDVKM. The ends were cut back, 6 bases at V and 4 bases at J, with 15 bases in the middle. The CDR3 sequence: CASRTGTLSTGELFF. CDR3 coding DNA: TGTGCCAGCAGGACCGGGACACTATCCACCGGGGAGCTGTTTTTT.

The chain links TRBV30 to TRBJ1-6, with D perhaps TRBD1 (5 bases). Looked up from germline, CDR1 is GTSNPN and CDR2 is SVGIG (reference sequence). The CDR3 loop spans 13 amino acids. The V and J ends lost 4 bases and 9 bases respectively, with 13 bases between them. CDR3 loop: CAWTAGRISPLHF. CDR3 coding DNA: TGTGCCTGGACGGCAGGGCGAATTTCACCCCTCCACTTT.

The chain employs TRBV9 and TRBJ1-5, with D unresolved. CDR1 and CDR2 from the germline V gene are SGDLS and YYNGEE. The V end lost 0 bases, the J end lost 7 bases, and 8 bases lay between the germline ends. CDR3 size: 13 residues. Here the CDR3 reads CASSVDSEQPQHF. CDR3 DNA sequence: TGTGCCAGCAGCGTAGACTCGGAGCAGCCCCAGCATTTT.

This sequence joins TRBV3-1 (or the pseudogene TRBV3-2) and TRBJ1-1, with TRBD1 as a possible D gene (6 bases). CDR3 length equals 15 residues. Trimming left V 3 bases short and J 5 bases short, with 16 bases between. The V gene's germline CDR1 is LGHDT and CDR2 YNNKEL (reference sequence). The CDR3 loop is CASSHRPRGETEAFF. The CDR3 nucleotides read TGTGCCAGCAGCCACAGACCCAGGGGAGAAACTGAAGCTTTCTTT.

Written as DNA, the CDR3 is TGTGCCAGCAGGATTCTCCTAGCGGGGGCATACAATGAGCAGTTCTTC. Translation: CASRILLAGAYNEQFF. The chain uses TRBV7-9 and TRBJ2-1, with 10 bases that match TRBD2. CDR1 SEHNR and CDR2 FQNEAQ come from the germline V gene (reference sequence). The CDR3 is 16 residues long. The ends lost 6 bases at V and 4 bases at J; junction bases unmatched: 9.

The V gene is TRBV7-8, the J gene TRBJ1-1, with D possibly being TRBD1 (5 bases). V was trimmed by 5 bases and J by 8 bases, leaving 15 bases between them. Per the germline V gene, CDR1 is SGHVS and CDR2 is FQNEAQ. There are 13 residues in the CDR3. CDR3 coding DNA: TGTGCCAGCAGCCGGACCACCGACAGAGAAGCTTTCTTT. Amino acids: CASSRTTDREAFF.

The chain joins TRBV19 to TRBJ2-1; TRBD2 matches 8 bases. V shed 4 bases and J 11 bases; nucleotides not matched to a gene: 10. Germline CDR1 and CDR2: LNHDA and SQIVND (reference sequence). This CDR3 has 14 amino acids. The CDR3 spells CASSSGGISMQQFF. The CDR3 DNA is TGTGCCAGTAGTAGCGGGGGGATCTCAATGCAGCAGTTCTTC.

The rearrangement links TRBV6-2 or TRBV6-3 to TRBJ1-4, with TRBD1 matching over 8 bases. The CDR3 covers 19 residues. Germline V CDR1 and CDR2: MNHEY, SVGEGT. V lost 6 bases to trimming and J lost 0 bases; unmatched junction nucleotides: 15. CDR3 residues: CASSPRDRRSPATNEKLFF. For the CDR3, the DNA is TGTGCCAGCAGCCCTCGGGACAGGAGATCCCCTGCAACTAATGAAAAACTGTTTTTT.

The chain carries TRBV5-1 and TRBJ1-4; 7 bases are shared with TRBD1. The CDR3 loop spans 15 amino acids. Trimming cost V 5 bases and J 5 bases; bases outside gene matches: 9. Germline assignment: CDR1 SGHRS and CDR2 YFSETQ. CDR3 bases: TGCGCCAGCAGACCGACAGGGCTAGAGAATGAAAAACTGTTTTTT. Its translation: CASRPTGLENEKLFF.

CDR3 residues: CASSQTPGGSYGYTF. The DNA of the CDR3 is TGTGCCAGCAGCCAGACCCCGGGGGGTAGCTATGGCTACACCTTC. V is TRBV13 and J is TRBJ1-2, with a tentative D call TRBD1 (5 bases). V lost 5 bases and J 4 bases, leaving 17 bases between the germline ends. The germline V gene has CDR1 PRHDT and CDR2 FYEKMQ (reference sequence). The CDR3 runs 15 residues.

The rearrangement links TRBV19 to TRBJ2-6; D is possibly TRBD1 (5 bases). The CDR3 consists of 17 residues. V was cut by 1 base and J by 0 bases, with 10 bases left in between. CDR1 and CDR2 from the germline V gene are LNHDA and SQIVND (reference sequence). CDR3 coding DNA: TGTGCCAGTAGTATAGCCCAGGGCCTCTCTGGGGCCAACGTCCTGACTTTC. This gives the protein CASSIAQGLSGANVLTF.

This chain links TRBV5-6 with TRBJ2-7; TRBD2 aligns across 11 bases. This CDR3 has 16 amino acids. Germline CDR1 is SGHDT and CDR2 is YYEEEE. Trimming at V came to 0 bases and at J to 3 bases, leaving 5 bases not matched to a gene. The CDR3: CASSLATSGGFYEQYF. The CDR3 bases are TGTGCCAGCAGCTTGGCAACTAGCGGGGGTTTCTACGAGCAGTACTTC.

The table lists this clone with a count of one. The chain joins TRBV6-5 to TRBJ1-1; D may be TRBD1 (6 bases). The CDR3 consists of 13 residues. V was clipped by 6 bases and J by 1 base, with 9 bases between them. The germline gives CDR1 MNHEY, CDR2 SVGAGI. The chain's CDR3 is CASRGGGNTEAFF. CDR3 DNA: TGTGCCAGCAGGGGAGGGGGGAACACTGAAGCTTTCTTT.

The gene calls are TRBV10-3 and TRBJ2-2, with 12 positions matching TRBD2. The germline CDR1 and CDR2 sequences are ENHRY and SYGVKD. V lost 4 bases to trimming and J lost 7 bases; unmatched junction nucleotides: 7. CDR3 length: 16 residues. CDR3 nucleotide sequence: TGTGCCATCAGTGTCGGACTAGCGGGGTTAGGCGGGGAGCTGTTTTTT. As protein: CAISVGLAGLGGELFF.